Below, 27 T cell receptor beta chains from the same sample are listed, as sequenced in a study of blood T cell repertoires in COVID-19. Libraries were prepared by immunoSEQ multiplex PCR; TCRdb keeps only in-frame clonotypes and omits some of them. The sample contains approximately 170,000 clones, roughly four fifths of which appear only once. The sequenced sample consisted of peripheral blood. The receptors were sampled from a human donor in a cohort sampled during active COVID-19.

The chain couples TRBV4-3 to TRBJ2-5; the D gene is possibly TRBD1 (7 bases). Per germline, CDR1 LGHNA and CDR2 YSLEER. Trimming pared 1 base from V and 5 bases from J, leaving 20 bases between. CDR3 length: 17 residues. The CDR3 DNA sequence: TGCGCCAGCAGCCAAGCGATAACGACAGCAGGGGGGGAGACCCAGTACTTC. Its protein is CASSQAITTAGGETQYF.

This sequence joins TRBV6-5 and TRBJ2-1, with 7 bases aligning to TRBD2. Trimming at V came to 6 bases and at J to 8 bases, leaving 10 bases not matched to a gene. Germline V gives CDR1 MNHEY, CDR2 SVGAGI. The CDR3 runs to 14 residues. The CDR3 DNA reads TGTGCCAGCAGGAGACGGGAGGTTGGCTATGAGCAGTTCTTC. It translates to CASRRREVGYEQFF.

The chain uses TRBV11-2 and TRBJ2-1, with D maybe TRBD2 (6 bases). Germline CDR1 SGHAT, CDR2 FQNNGV. V was pared by 8 bases and J by 0 bases, with 8 bases between. The CDR3 covers 13 residues. CDR3 coding DNA: TGTGCCAGCGGGGGGAGCTCCTACAATGAGCAGTTCTTC. Encoded protein: CASGGSSYNEQFF. Based on the CDR3 plus reference TRBV11-2 and TRBJ2-1, the full variable domain is EAGVAQSPRYKIIEKRQSVAFWCNPISGHATLYWYQQILGQGPKLLIQFQNNGVVDDSQLPKDRFSAERLKGVDSTLKIQPAKLEDSAVYLCASGGSSYNEQFFGPGTRLTVL.

Worth noting for this clone: A single base separates this from a much larger clone, so it may be a read error. The V call is TRBV6-5, the J call TRBJ1-5; possibly TRBD1 for D (5 bases). This CDR3 spans 13 amino acids. V was cut by 2 bases and J by 4 bases, with 6 bases left in between. CDR1 and CDR2 from the germline V gene are MNHEY and SVGAGI. The DNA for the CDR3 is TGTGCCAGCAGTTACAGGGGAAATCAGCCCCAGCATTTT. Amino acids: CASSYRGNQPQHF.

The V gene is TRBV29-1, the J gene TRBJ2-7; TRBD1 agrees at 7 bases. Looked up from germline, CDR1 is SQVTM and CDR2 is ANQGSEA. The CDR3 is 15 amino acids. V gave up 1 base and J gave up 3 bases; unmatched junction bases: 9. CDR3 sequence reads: CSVEARDSGLYEQYF. The CDR3 DNA is TGCAGCGTTGAAGCCCGGGACAGCGGCCTCTACGAGCAGTACTTC.

The chain is built from TRBV6-5 and TRBJ2-7; D is possibly TRBD2 (6 bases). The CDR3 is 15 amino acids. V lost 2 bases and J 4 bases, leaving 15 bases between the germline ends. Per germline, CDR1 MNHEY and CDR2 SVGAGI. The CDR3 loop reads CASSYATGTQYEQYF. CDR3 DNA sequence: TGTGCCAGCAGTTACGCCACCGGGACTCAATACGAGCAGTACTTC.

This CDR3 is CASSLSVGSPYEQYF. The CDR3 DNA reads TGTGCCAGCAGTTTATCGGTCGGTAGCCCCTACGAGCAGTACTTC. V gene TRBV27 combines with J gene TRBJ2-7; D is undetermined. The ends were cut back, 0 bases at V and 2 bases at J, with 11 bases in the middle. CDR1 is MNHEY, CDR2 SMNVEV, per germline (reference sequence). The CDR3 contains 15 residues.

The count of this clone is one. As DNA, the CDR3 is TGTGCCAGCAGCGTAAACCAGCAGCAGGGAAAAAACATTCAGTACTTC. Translated: CASSVNQQQGKNIQYF. The chain combines TRBV9 with TRBJ2-4; D is possibly TRBD1 (5 bases). With 1 base removed from V and 4 bases from J, the gap between germline ends came to 15 bases. The CDR3 extends over 16 amino acids. Germline V lookup: CDR1 SGDLS, CDR2 YYNGEE.

The genes are TRBV28 and TRBJ1-2; 9 nucleotides agree with TRBD1. Germline CDR1 MDHEN, CDR2 SYDVKM. V dropped 8 bases and J dropped 6; count of bases not matched to a gene: 7. This CDR3 has 13 residues. CDR3 coding DNA: TGTGCCAGCCGGGACAGGGATCTTGATGGCTACACCTTC. It specifies CASRDRDLDGYTF.

This clone was detected once. This chain joins TRBV5-5 and TRBJ2-6; D is undetermined. Germline lookup yields CDR1 SGHKS and CDR2 YYEKEE (reference sequence). Trimming took 1 base from V and 0 from J, leaving 17 bases between them. The CDR3 contains 19 residues. The CDR3, as DNA: TGTGCCAGCAGCTTGTACCCCCCACCCAGGCTCTCTGGGGCCAACGTCCTGACTTTC. It specifies CASSLYPPPRLSGANVLTF.

The chain is built from TRBV6-1 and TRBJ2-7, with 12 bases lining up with TRBD2. CDR1 is MNHNS, CDR2 SASEGT, per germline. CDR3 length: 16 amino acids. The V and J ends lost 2 bases and 4 bases, in that order; junction bases with no gene match: 6. CDR3 bases: TGTGCCAGCAGTGAAATTCCCGGACTAGCGGGGTACGAGCAGTACTTC. It codes for CASSEIPGLAGYEQYF.

The V and J genes are TRBV19 and TRBJ2-7; 12 bases are a match to TRBD2. The V gene's germline CDR1 is LNHDA and CDR2 SQIVND (reference sequence). This CDR3 is 16 amino acids long. The ends lost 5 bases at V and 5 bases at J; junction bases unmatched: 10. The CDR3 here is CASSLRLAGANDEQYF. CDR3 bases: TGTGCCAGTAGTTTACGACTAGCGGGAGCCAACGACGAGCAGTACTTC.

This chain links TRBV6-5 with TRBJ1-2, with TRBD1 matching over 8 bases. Per germline, CDR1 MNHEY and CDR2 SVGAGI. The length of the CDR3 is 14 residues. V lost 6 bases, J lost 2 bases, and 5 bases stayed unmatched. The CDR3 is CASSRDRTNYGYTF. In DNA form, the CDR3 reads TGTGCCAGCAGCCGGGACAGGACGAACTATGGCTACACCTTC.

The chain uses TRBV7-2 and TRBJ2-1; 9 nucleotides agree with TRBD1. V lost 5 bases to trimming and J lost 8 bases; unmatched junction nucleotides: 13. The CDR3 sequence is 16 residues long. The germline V gene encodes CDR1 SGHTA and CDR2 FQGNSA. For the CDR3, the DNA is TGTGCCAGCAGCCCGCGAACCGGGACAGGGCTGGATGAGCAGTTCTTC. Protein sequence: CASSPRTGTGLDEQFF.

This rearrangement joins TRBV4-3 to TRBJ2-7, with a possible D match to TRBD2 (5 bases). V was clipped by 3 bases and J by 3 bases, with 9 bases between them. Per germline, CDR1 LGHNA and CDR2 YSLEER. This CDR3 spans 13 amino acids. The CDR3 DNA follows: TGCGCCAGCAGCCAGGCCGCGGGCTACGAGCAGTACTTC. Translation: CASSQAAGYEQYF.

The gene calls are TRBV28 and TRBJ1-5; D not certain. Trimming left V 5 bases short and J 0 bases short, with 11 bases between. The CDR3 runs 15 residues. From germline, CDR1 is MDHEN and CDR2 SYDVKM. In nucleotides, the CDR3 is TGTGCCAGCAGTAAACTCGGGGTTAGCAATCAGCCCCAGCATTTT. This sequence encodes CASSKLGVSNQPQHF. The full variable domain, its missing parts supplied by reference TRBV28 and TRBJ1-5, is DVKVTQSSRYLVKRTGEKVFLECVQDMDHENMFWYRQDPGLGLRLIYFSYDVKMKEKGDIPEGYSVSREKKERFSLILESASTNQTSMYLCASSKLGVSNQPQHFGDGTRLSIL.

The chain recombines TRBV5-1 with TRBJ2-1, with no clear D. CDR3 size: 16 residues. V shed 0 bases and J shed 2 bases, with 12 bases lying between them. The germline gives CDR1 SGHRS, CDR2 YFSETQ. This chain's CDR3 is CASSLVVSTAYNEQFF. In DNA form, the CDR3 reads TGCGCCAGCAGCTTGGTAGTCTCTACTGCCTACAATGAGCAGTTCTTC. The full variable domain, with the rest looked up from reference TRBV5-1 and TRBJ2-1, is KAGVTQTPRYLIKTRGQQVTLSCSPISGHRSVSWYQQTPGQGLQFLFEYFSETQRNKGNFPGRFSGRQFSNSRSEMNVSTLELGDSALYLCASSLVVSTAYNEQFFGPGTRLTVL.

The rearrangement links TRBV13 to TRBJ1-2; D perhaps matches TRBD1 (5 bases). The germline V gene has CDR1 PRHDT and CDR2 FYEKMQ (reference sequence). The CDR3 runs 13 residues. Trimming shortened V by 5 bases and J by 8 bases, and 15 bases separated the two germline ends. Written as DNA, the CDR3 is TGTGCCAGCAGCCCAGGGACTCAGTGGGGCTACACCTTC. Its protein product is CASSPGTQWGYTF. Variable domain in full (rest from reference TRBV13 and TRBJ1-2): AAGVIQSPRHLIKEKRETATLKCYPIPRHDTVYWYQQGPGQDPQFLISFYEKMQSDKGSIPDRFSAQQFSDYHSELNMSSLELGDSALYFCASSPGTQWGYTFGSGTRLTVV.

V is TRBV15 and J is TRBJ2-5; no clear D gene. The V end was cut by 2 bases, the J end by 5 bases, with 6 bases between. This CDR3 has 12 residues. In germline, CDR1 is LNHNV, CDR2 YYDKDF (reference sequence). The CDR3 DNA is TGTGCCACCAGCAGACCACTGGAGACCCAGTACTTC. Protein sequence: CATSRPLETQYF.

The gene calls are TRBV27 and TRBJ2-7; 12 positions match TRBD2. Germline lookup yields CDR1 MNHEY and CDR2 SMNVEV (reference sequence). The CDR3 has 18 amino acids. V lost 3 bases to trimming and J lost 2 bases; unmatched junction nucleotides: 11. Written as DNA, the CDR3 is TGTGCCAGCAGTTTGCGGGATGGACTAGCGGGGACAGCCTACGAGCAGTACTTC. Translated, it gives CASSLRDGLAGTAYEQYF.

This sequence joins TRBV16 and TRBJ2-4, with D perhaps matching TRBD2 (5 bases). This CDR3 comprises 17 residues. Trimming took 5 bases from V and 0 from J, leaving 17 bases between them. The germline CDR1 and CDR2 sequences are KGHSY and FQNENV. CDR3 nucleotide sequence: TGTGCCAGCAGCTACGGGATCGGAGGATTAGCCAAAAACATTCAGTACTTC. This encodes CASSYGIGGLAKNIQYF.

The chain joins TRBV6-9 to TRBJ1-2, with a tentative D call TRBD1 (6 bases). Trimming took 8 bases from V and 4 from J, leaving 11 bases between them. The CDR3 totals 12 residues. Per germline, CDR1 MNHGY and CDR2 SVAAGI. DNA of the CDR3: TGTGCCAGCGGGAGACAGGTCTATGGCTACACCTTC. Its protein product is CASGRQVYGYTF.

CDR3 sequence reads: CASSDQMGGLGGYTF. The CDR3 coding sequence is TGCGCCAGCAGCGATCAGATGGGGGGTTTAGGTGGCTACACCTTC. The rearrangement links TRBV4-3 to TRBJ1-2; D is perhaps TRBD1 (5 bases). CDR1 LGHNA and CDR2 YSLEER come from the germline V gene. This CDR3 comprises 15 residues. Trimming took off 5 bases at V and 7 bases at J, with 20 bases between the two ends.

V usage is TRBV27 and J usage is TRBJ1-4; 8 bases align to TRBD1. There are 15 residues in the CDR3. Per the germline V gene, CDR1 is MNHEY and CDR2 is SMNVEV (reference sequence). Trimming cost V 4 bases and J 7 bases; bases outside gene matches: 8. CDR3 sequence (DNA): TGTGCCAGCAGTTACCGGACAGGGAGGAGTGAAAAACTGTTTTTT. Amino acid sequence: CASSYRTGRSEKLFF.

This clone was recorded once. The V call is TRBV30, the J call TRBJ2-1; 13 bases map to TRBD2. V gave up 5 bases and J gave up 10 bases; unmatched junction bases: 5. The V gene's germline CDR1 is GTSNPN and CDR2 SVGIG (reference sequence). This CDR3 is 13 amino acids long. CDR3 residues: CAWGLAGVGEQFF. In nucleotides, the CDR3 is TGTGCCTGGGGACTAGCGGGGGTTGGGGAGCAGTTCTTC. The complete variable domain, with remaining parts taken from reference TRBV30 and TRBJ2-1, reads SQTIHQWPATLVQPVGSPLSLECTVEGTSNPNLYWYRQAAGRGLQLLFYSVGIGQISSEVPQNLSASRPQDRQFILSSKKLLLSDSGFYLCAWGLAGVGEQFFGPGTRLTVL.

The chain is built from TRBV28 and TRBJ2-2, with D perhaps TRBD1 (6 bases). The CDR3 is 14 residues long. CDR1 and CDR2 from the germline V gene are MDHEN and SYDVKM. Trimming cost V 8 bases and J 2 bases, with 12 bases left between them. Here the CDR3 reads CASGAGTNTGELFF. The CDR3 DNA reads TGTGCCAGCGGGGCCGGGACAAACACCGGGGAGCTGTTTTTT.

Worth noting for this clone: Being one base from a much bigger clone, this may be a read error. The chain uses TRBV5-6 and TRBJ1-5; TRBD1 matches at 7 bases. The CDR3 spans 13 residues. V was clipped by 4 bases and J by 6 bases; unmatched bases: 4. Germline lookup yields CDR1 SGHDT and CDR2 YYEEEE. In DNA form, the CDR3 reads TGTGCCAGCAGCGTTCAGGGGGGTCAGCCCCAGCATTTT. Translation: CASSVQGGQPQHF.